The entry below describes one TCR beta chain. Within the sample, other DNA sequences also encode this same CDR3. Only Caucasian adults living in Nashville, Tennessee made up the donor group. Division of CD4+ cells produced a CD45RA+ naive subset and a CD45RA-negative memory subset. This specimen belongs to a study of shared clonotypes between healthy human individuals. Across the whole study: Each donor's CD8 memory used one plate, CD8 naive two, each CD4 subset three.

The V gene end was trimmed by 3 bases and the J gene end by 4 bases; junction bases not matched to a gene: 2. This CDR3 is built from 14 residues. Germline loops: CDR1 SGHTA, CDR2 FQGNSA. Sorted-subset replicate PCRs used around 220 ng DNA, approximately 33,000 T cell genomes. Sequenced by immunoSEQ multiplex PCR; TCRdb stores in-frame clones only, minus some. The repertoire holds a few million clones, with approximately 90% as singletons. The sequenced sample consisted of naive CD4+ T cells sorted from blood. Regarding subset: CD45RA+ positively selected. The chain carries TRBV7-2 and TRBJ2-7, with 11 positions matching TRBD2. The TCR sequence derives from a man aged 18 to 29 in good health. The CDR3 here is CASSLLAGGYEQYF. In DNA, the CDR3 is TGTGCCAGCAGCTTGCTAGCGGGAGGTTACGAGCAGTACTTC. The full variable domain, in which reference TRBV7-2 and TRBJ2-7 provide the parts outside the CDR3, is GAGVSQSPSNKVTEKGKDVELRCDPISGHTALYWYRQSLGQGLEFLIYFQGNSAPDKSGLPSDRFSAERTGGSVSTLTIQRTQQEDSAVYLCASSLLAGGYEQYFGPGTRLTVT.